The next 26 T cell receptor beta chains were all read from a single sample in a study of blood T cells in healthy people across ages. A second about 7 to 11 cycle PCR used barcoded and J-beta primers. TCRdb re-analysed the 5' RACE reads in MiXCR, keeping a single row per CDR3 protein. The data hold hundreds of thousands of distinct CDR3 sequences, with 45% to 70% observed a single time. Material for sequencing was blood. The receptors come from a man in his forties in good health.

This clonotype appeared a few times. The chain combines TRBV11-2 with TRBJ2-5; D could derive from TRBD1 or TRBD2 (6 bases each). Germline assignment: CDR1 SGHAT and CDR2 FQNNGV. V was pared by 8 bases and J by 2 bases, with 12 bases between. This CDR3 region has 13 residues. CDR3 protein: CASSGGGQETQYF. CDR3 sequence (DNA): TGTGCCAGCTCAGGAGGGGGGCAAGAGACCCAGTACTTC.

The chain combines TRBV20-1 with TRBJ2-1, with 7 positions matching TRBD1. The V gene's germline CDR1 is DFQATT and CDR2 SNEGSKA (reference sequence). The CDR3 runs to 16 residues. Trimming at V came to 0 bases and at J to 8 bases, leaving 13 bases not matched to a gene. As DNA, the CDR3 is TGCAGTGCTAGAGATGGGATAAGGGGGCGTTATGATGAGCAGTTCTTC. Protein sequence: CSARDGIRGRYDEQFF.

A few counts support this clonotype. V gene TRBV14 combines with J gene TRBJ1-1; the D is unclear. This CDR3 is built from 13 residues. CDR1 is SGHDN, CDR2 FVKESK, per germline. V was clipped by 0 bases and J by 0 bases, with 2 bases between them. The CDR3 DNA sequence: TGTGCCAGCAGCCAAGAGATGAACACTGAAGCTTTCTTT. Amino acids: CASSQEMNTEAFF.

This clonotype appeared many times. V and J are TRBV4-2 and TRBJ2-1, with 12 bases that match TRBD2. With the DNA end fitting TRBJ2-7 better, the J assignment may be wrong. CDR1 is LGHNA, CDR2 YNFKEQ, per germline. CDR3 length equals 17 residues. The CDR3 nucleotides read TGTGCCAGCAGCCCCCGGACTAGCGGGGCCTCCTACAATGAGCAGTACTTC. It encodes CASSPRTSGASYNEQYF.

The table lists this clonotype with a few counts. J is TRBJ1-2 and V is TRBV6-5; D remains ambiguous. The CDR3 length is 14 residues. CDR1 and CDR2 (germline): MNHEY, SVGAGI. The V end was cut by 4 bases, the J end by 4 bases, with 13 bases between. Here the CDR3 DNA reads TGTGCCAGCAGTTCTCCCCAGCTACCCTATGGCTACACCTTC. This codes for CASSSPQLPYGYTF.

The chain recombines TRBV7-2 with TRBJ1-4; 7 bases agree with TRBD1. Germline-derived CDR1 and CDR2 are SGHTA and FQGNSA. Trimming removed 1 base from V and 7 bases from J; junction bases left unmatched: 9. This CDR3 spans 16 amino acids. CDR3 bases: TGTGCCAGCAGCTTAGTAGGTGGGACAGAAATTGAAAAACTGTTTTTT. It translates to CASSLVGGTEIEKLFF.

A word on this clonotype: At one boundary the junction diverges from the germline segment, which might be a read error. This chain uses TRBV4-3 with TRBJ2-7, with 11 nucleotides matching TRBD2. Germline CDR1 LGHNA, CDR2 YSLEER. The CDR3 runs 16 residues. This CDR3 is CASSQELAGVSDEQYF. CDR3 DNA sequence: TGCGCCAGCAGCCAGGAACTAGCGGGAGTCTCCGACGAGCAGTACTTC.

V gene TRBV5-1 combines with J gene TRBJ2-4; 8 bases agree with TRBD1. This CDR3 comprises 15 residues. V trimming: 2 bases; J trimming: 13 bases; junction bases outside the gene matches: 14. Germline assignment: CDR1 SGHRS and CDR2 YFSETQ. The CDR3 protein is CASSFGTGETCGQYF. The CDR3 DNA reads TGCGCCAGCAGCTTCGGGACAGGAGAAACGTGTGGCCAGTACTTC.

A few counts support this clonotype. The gene calls are TRBV3-1 and TRBJ2-3, with D possibly matching TRBD2 (5 bases). The V gene's germline CDR1 is LGHDT and CDR2 YNNKEL (reference sequence). CDR3 length: 18 residues. The V gene lost 4 bases and the J gene lost 4 bases, with 24 bases spanning the gap. CDR3 protein: CASSLGVEEPTFSDTQYF. In DNA, the CDR3 is TGTGCCAGCAGCCTCGGAGTGGAGGAGCCAACTTTCTCAGATACGCAGTATTTT.

This clonotype was counted a single time. This chain uses TRBV19 with TRBJ2-1; D gene unclear. CDR1 and CDR2 (germline): LNHDA, SQIVND (reference sequence). Trimming left V 2 bases short and J 6 bases short, with 14 bases between. CDR3 size: 15 residues. The CDR3 loop reads CASSILAPLANEQFF. The CDR3 bases are TGTGCCAGTAGTATACTGGCCCCGCTGGCCAATGAGCAGTTCTTC.

V and J are TRBV4-3 and TRBJ2-6; TRBD1 agrees at 8 bases. V shed 1 base and J 0 bases; nucleotides not matched to a gene: 2. The CDR3 length is 17 residues. Germline CDR1 is LGHNA and CDR2 is YSLEER. Written as DNA, the CDR3 is TGCGCCAGCAGCCAAGGGACAGGGAGCTCTGGGGCCAACGTCCTGACTTTC. Its protein product is CASSQGTGSSGANVLTF.

The sample holds a few counts of this clonotype. V gene TRBV20-1 combines with J gene TRBJ2-5; the D call may be TRBD1 or TRBD2 (5 bases each). The CDR3 totals 13 residues. Trimming took 0 bases from V and 7 from J, leaving 12 bases between them. CDR1 and CDR2 from the germline V gene are DFQATT and SNEGSKA (reference sequence). DNA of the CDR3: TGCAGTGCTAGAGACCCGGGACCGCCGACCCAGTACTTC. Residues: CSARDPGPPTQYF.

V gene TRBV28 combines with J gene TRBJ1-2, with D uncertain. This CDR3 is built from 15 residues. Germline V lookup: CDR1 MDHEN, CDR2 SYDVKM. V lost 4 bases and J lost 1, with 13 bases in between. CDR3 sequence: CASSSHRAFNYGYTF. For the CDR3, the DNA is TGTGCCAGCAGTTCCCATCGTGCTTTTAACTATGGCTACACCTTC.

The chain links TRBV20-1 to TRBJ1-5; 10 bases line up with TRBD1. CDR1 is DFQATT and CDR2 is SNEGSKA in the germline V gene (reference sequence). The CDR3 length is 18 residues. The trim removed 2 bases at V and 3 bases at J, leaving 13 bases unmatched. The CDR3 spells CSARIIIGTGEYNQPQHF. CDR3 nucleotides: TGCAGTGCTAGAATCATAATAGGGACAGGGGAGTACAATCAGCCCCAGCATTTT.

This clonotype was seen a few times. J is TRBJ2-5 and V is TRBV5-1; TRBD1 matches at 7 bases. The CDR3 is made up of 15 amino acids. With V trimmed by 0 bases and J by 0 bases, 2 bases remained unmatched. CDR1 is SGHRS, CDR2 YFSETQ, per germline. This chain's CDR3 is CASSLVGTDQETQYF. The CDR3 coding sequence is TGCGCCAGCAGCTTGGTAGGGACAGACCAAGAGACCCAGTACTTC.

This chain uses TRBV18 with TRBJ2-4; 10 nucleotides line up with TRBD1. Gene TRBJ2-7 matches the end of the DNA better, so the J call may be wrong. Per the germline V gene, CDR1 is KGHSH and CDR2 is LQKENI. The CDR3 extends over 15 amino acids. The CDR3 nucleotides are TGTGCCAGCTCACCGCAGGGACAGGGGCTCTACGAGCAGTACTTC. Its translation is CASSPQGQGLYEQYF.

This clonotype appeared once. The V call is TRBV7-9, the J call TRBJ1-2; the D is unclear. The CDR3 has 13 residues. Germline V gives CDR1 SEHNR, CDR2 FQNEAQ (reference sequence). Trimming removed 3 bases from V and 0 bases from J, with 5 bases in between. The CDR3 sequence is CASSFVSNYGYTF. CDR3 DNA sequence: TGTGCCAGCAGCTTCGTATCTAACTATGGCTACACCTTC.

The CDR3 reads CASSPAWGDRQPQHF. Here the CDR3 DNA reads TGTGCCAGCAGCCCCGCATGGGGTGATCGTCAGCCCCAGCATTTT. The chain combines TRBV7-2 with TRBJ1-5; no definite D call. Trimming shortened V by 5 bases and J by 6 bases, and 17 bases separated the two germline ends. Per the germline V gene, CDR1 is SGHTA and CDR2 is FQGNSA. The CDR3 is 15 amino acids.

This clonotype turned up a few times. The chain couples TRBV7-9 to TRBJ2-5; D ambiguous. Germline V lookup: CDR1 SEHNR, CDR2 FQNEAQ (reference sequence). The CDR3 loop spans 13 amino acids. V was clipped by 5 bases and J by 11 bases, with 18 bases between them. CDR3 region: CASSRPTGEEQYF. The CDR3 coding sequence is TGTGCCAGCAGCCGACCAACCGGCGAGGAGCAGTACTTC.

About this clonotype: A junction end diverges from the germline sequence, so it may reflect a read error. This chain joins TRBV25-1 and TRBJ2-3; no clear D. From germline, CDR1 is MGHDK and CDR2 SYGVNS. The CDR3 is made up of 11 amino acids. The CDR3 region is CASSNTATQYF. CDR3 in DNA: TGTGCCAGCAGCAACACAGCTACGCAGTATTTT. Based on the CDR3 plus reference TRBV25-1 and TRBJ2-3, the full variable domain is EADIYQTPRYLVIGTGKKITLECSQTMGHDKMYWYQQDPGMELHLIHYSYGVNSTEKGDLSSESTVSRIRTEHFPLTLESARPSHTSQYLCASSNTATQYFGPGTRLTVL.

This chain connects TRBV6-1 to TRBJ1-4, with 9 nucleotides matching TRBD1. The germline gives CDR1 MNHNS, CDR2 SASEGT. The V gene end was trimmed by 1 base and the J gene end by 5 bases; junction bases not matched to a gene: 2. The CDR3 extends over 15 amino acids. In nucleotides, the CDR3 is TGTGCCAGCAGTGAAGTTGGGACAGGGAATGAAAAACTGTTTTTT. Translation gives CASSEVGTGNEKLFF.

The chain employs TRBV20-1 and TRBJ2-5, with 7 bases identical to TRBD1. The junction had 17 bases not matched to a gene; V was cut back by 3 bases and J by 1 base. This CDR3 contains 18 residues. CDR1 is DFQATT, CDR2 SNEGSKA, per germline (reference sequence). CDR3 protein: CSARATGQLIGPQETQYF. For the CDR3, the DNA is TGCAGTGCTAGGGCGACGGGACAGCTCATCGGCCCCCAAGAGACCCAGTACTTC.

This chain links TRBV29-1 with TRBJ1-2; TRBD1 agrees at 7 bases. This CDR3 has 13 residues. From germline, CDR1 is SQVTM and CDR2 ANQGSEA. With 6 bases clipped from V and 2 bases from J, the junction kept 6 bases outside the gene matches. This CDR3 is CSVNRQGNYGYTF. The CDR3 DNA follows: TGCAGCGTGAACAGACAGGGCAACTATGGCTACACCTTC.

The chain combines TRBV5-1 with TRBJ1-1; the D gene is possibly TRBD1 (6 bases). Trimming shortened V by 1 base and J by 2 bases, and 18 bases separated the two germline ends. Germline V gives CDR1 SGHRS, CDR2 YFSETQ. The CDR3 length is 17 residues. The chain's CDR3 is CASSLSRLGAPNTEAFF. Here the CDR3 DNA reads TGCGCCAGCAGCTTGTCTCGCTTGGGGGCCCCCAACACTGAAGCTTTCTTT.

V usage is TRBV10-3 and J usage is TRBJ2-7; 7 nucleotides agree with TRBD1. J gave up 0 bases and V 3 bases, and 5 bases lay outside the gene matches. CDR1 is ENHRY and CDR2 is SYGVKD in the germline V gene. The CDR3 consists of 15 residues. CDR3 residues: CAISDPTGSSYEQYF. CDR3 bases: TGTGCCATCAGTGATCCGACAGGGAGCTCCTACGAGCAGTACTTC.

The chain is built from TRBV18 and TRBJ2-5; D gene ambiguous. The CDR3 contains 10 residues. Trimming took 8 bases from V and 2 from J, leaving 3 bases between them. Germline values: CDR1 KGHSH, CDR2 LQKENI. CDR3 nucleotides: TGTGCCAGCGCACAAGAGACCCAGTACTTC. It yields the protein CASAQETQYF.